This TCR beta chain comes out of a study of blood T cell repertoires in COVID-19. Overall study: Donors in the United States, Italy and Spain gave samples during acute or convalescent COVID-19. From T cells, B-cell-depleted T cells, or PBMCs came the material, which was cDNA or gDNA.

The germline CDR1 and CDR2 sequences are LGHNA and YNFKEQ. Trimming left V 0 bases short and J 4 bases short, with 13 bases between. This CDR3 has 17 amino acids. How the authors handled the data: Scientists estimated how many nucleated cells there were by amplifying reference gene primers. Assay: immunoSEQ multiplex PCR; the TCRdb copy retains only in-frame clones and omits some. The V and J calls and clone size come from that table; D and trimming were worked out from the DNA. The sample comprises about 89,000 clones, around 72% of which are singletons, and about an eighth rests with the top ten. The chain joins TRBV4-2 to TRBJ1-6, with TRBD1 as a possible D gene (5 bases). The sequenced sample consisted of peripheral blood. The TCR comes from a woman older than 75 with acute or convalescent COVID-19. In DNA, the CDR3 is TGTGCCAGCAGCCAAGATTCAGGGTGGGCTTATAATTCACCCCTCCACTTT. It specifies CASSQDSGWAYNSPLHF.